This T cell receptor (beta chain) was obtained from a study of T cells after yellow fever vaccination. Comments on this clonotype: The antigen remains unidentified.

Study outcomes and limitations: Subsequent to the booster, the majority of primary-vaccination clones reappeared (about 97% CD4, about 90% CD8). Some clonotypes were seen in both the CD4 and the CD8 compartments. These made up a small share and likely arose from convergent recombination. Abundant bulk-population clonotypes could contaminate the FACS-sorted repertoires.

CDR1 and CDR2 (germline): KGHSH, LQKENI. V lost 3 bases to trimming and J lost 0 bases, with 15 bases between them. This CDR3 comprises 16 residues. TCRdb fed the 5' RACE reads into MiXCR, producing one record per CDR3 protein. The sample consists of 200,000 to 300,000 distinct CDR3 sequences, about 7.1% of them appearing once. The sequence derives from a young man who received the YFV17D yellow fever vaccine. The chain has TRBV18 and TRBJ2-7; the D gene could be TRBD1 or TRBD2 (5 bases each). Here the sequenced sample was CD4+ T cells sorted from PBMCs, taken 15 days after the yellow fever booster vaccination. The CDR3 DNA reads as TGTGCCAGCTCACCGAGGGAAGGACACTTCTCCTACGAGCAGTACTTC. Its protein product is CASSPREGHFSYEQYF. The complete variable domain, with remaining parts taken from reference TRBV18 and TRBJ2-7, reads NAGVMQNPRHLVRRRGQEARLRCSPMKGHSHVYWYRQLPEEGLKFMVYLQKENIIDESGMPKERFSAEFPKEGPSILRIQQVVRGDSAAYFCASSPREGHFSYEQYFGPGTRLTVT.